This T cell receptor (beta chain) was recovered during a study of T cells in Graves' hyperthyroidism and ophthalmopathy (dated by TCRdb to about 2019). For the wider study: Peripheral blood samples were taken at initial diagnosis, before any treatment was given. A discovery cohort of about 96 patients, approximately 44 with Graves' ophthalmopathy and about 58 with stable Graves' hyperthyroidism, was used to find distinguishing TCR V-J signatures. Whether ophthalmopathy could be predicted prospectively was tested in an independent validation cohort made up of approximately 19 hyperthyroidism patients plus 17 patients who later progressed to ophthalmopathy. The 90 to 100 discovery patients were randomly divided into training and test sets at a 7:3 ratio. Thyroid tissue and blood T-cell repertoires from six Graves' hyperthyroidism patients were also compared in the study. Once sampling was done, hyperthyroidism patients were given methimazole at a starting dose of 30 mg daily, whereas ophthalmopathy patients were given high-dose intravenous methylprednisolone. TCR Vbeta CDR3 sequencing of 120 to 150 peripheral blood samples (approximately 44 ophthalmopathy, roughly 72 hyperthyroidism and approximately 17 progressor patients) is reported in the paper. The research as a whole found: Sample size was not statistically predetermined, and blinding of investigators to group allocation was not performed. In validation, progression to ophthalmopathy was predicted by the model with roughly 71% sensitivity and 72.22% specificity, a median of around 6.5 months before onset. A 13 V-J signature model separated ophthalmopathy from stable hyperthyroidism, with over 85% sensitivity and 81% to 83% specificity in cross-validation and 80%/75% in testing. Most expanded thyroid clonotypes (frequency above 0.001) were also detected in blood, suggesting blood repertoires may reflect thyroid immune responses.

Ophthalmopathy patients had moderately to severely active disease, with a Clinical Activity Score of 3 or more, a NOSPECS grade of 4 or more, and a disease duration of less than 3 months. Exclusion was applied to patients with uncontrolled infections, other autoimmune diseases, pregnancy or lactation. Clinical symptoms, serum thyroxine and TRAb, thyroid ultrasound, and orbital computed tomography formed the basis for the diagnoses. Ficoll-Paque density gradient centrifugation was used to isolate PBMCs from under 11 ml of fresh peripheral blood. Total RNA was extracted with Trizol reagent, and quality was checked on an Agilent 2100 Bioanalyzer. This clonotype was seen at least ten times. It has no known antigen specificity. Base qualities were left out, and no much larger clone turns up one base away. Via the germline V gene, CDR1 is MDHEN and CDR2 SYDVKM. V drops 3 bases and J drops 8 bases, leaving 13 bases in between. Counted from cysteine to phenylalanine, this CDR3 has 13 amino acids. Kept here is only the CDR3 DNA, which spans 39 bases and is read in frame from base 1.

The TCR beta CDR3 regions were amplified from RNA transcripts. The first round of RT-PCR for the TCR CDR3 was performed with the HTBI primer set and the Qiagen OneStep RT-PCR kit. A second multiplex PCR round built the libraries, followed by size selection and purification. Sequencing of the libraries was done on an Illumina HiSeq2000 using paired-end 100 bp reads. Concerning the study's data processing: SOAPnuke was used to process the raw data, with reads discarded if the reads contained adapters or uncalled bases, had a mean Phred below 15, or lacked an exact constant-primer or identifier match. High-quality paired reads were merged with COPE v1.2.5, and unique nucleotide sequences were defined as clonotypes. MiTCR v1.1 was used to align clonotypes to the IMGT TRBV, TRBD and TRBJ reference segments. The analysis included only V-J combinations with a frequency above 0.0001, which together covered approximately 99% of the repertoires. The TCS score was defined as the ratio of F50 (clonal expansion) to E x V (chaos), calculated using BLOSUM62-based TCRdist between CDR3 peptides within each V-J. Welch's t-statistics and random forest reduced 500 to 550 V-J features to about 13, which were used in a naive Bayes classifier (R e1071). The public reads were reanalyzed by TCRdb: fastp trimming at Q25, MiXCR alignment, in-frame beta chains only. Rows merge per CDR3 protein into single entries with the most common DNA and genes. The V and J calls come from TCRdb's annotation, not from the publication. The sample table lists 450,000 to 550,000 distinct CDR3 sequences, approximately 25% of them with a count of one. Around 10% of the sample lies in the top ten.

The origin of this receptor is a woman aged 30 to 39 with Graves' ophthalmopathy. The sequence joins TRBV28 to TRBJ1-2; possibly the D gene is TRBD1, per 6 matching bases. Material for sequencing was blood. The CDR3 protein: CASSLTGPRGYTF. The nucleotides read TGTGCCAGCAGTTTGACAGGCCCTAGGGGCTACACCTTC.